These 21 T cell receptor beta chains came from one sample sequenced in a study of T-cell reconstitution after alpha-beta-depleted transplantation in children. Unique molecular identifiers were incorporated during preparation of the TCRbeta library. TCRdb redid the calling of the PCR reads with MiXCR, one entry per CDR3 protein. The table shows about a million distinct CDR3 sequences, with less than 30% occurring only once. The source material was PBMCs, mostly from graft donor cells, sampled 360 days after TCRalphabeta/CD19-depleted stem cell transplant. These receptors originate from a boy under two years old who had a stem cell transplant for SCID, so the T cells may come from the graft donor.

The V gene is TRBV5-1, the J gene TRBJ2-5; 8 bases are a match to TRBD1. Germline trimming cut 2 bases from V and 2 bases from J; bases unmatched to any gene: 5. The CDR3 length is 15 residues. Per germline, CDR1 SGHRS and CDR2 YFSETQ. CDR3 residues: CASSLLTGEQETQYF. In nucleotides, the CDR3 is TGCGCCAGCAGCTTACTGACAGGGGAGCAAGAGACCCAGTACTTC. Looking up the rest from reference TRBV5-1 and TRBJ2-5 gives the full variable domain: KAGVTQTPRYLIKTRGQQVTLSCSPISGHRSVSWYQQTPGQGLQFLFEYFSETQRNKGNFPGRFSGRQFSNSRSEMNVSTLELGDSALYLCASSLLTGEQETQYFGPGTRLLVL.

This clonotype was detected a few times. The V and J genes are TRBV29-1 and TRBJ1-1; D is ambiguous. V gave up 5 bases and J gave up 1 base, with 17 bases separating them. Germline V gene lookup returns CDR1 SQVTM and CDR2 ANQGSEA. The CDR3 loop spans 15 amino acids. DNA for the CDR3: TGCAGCGTTAATGGTCCCCCGCCGCCGAACACTGAAGCTTTCTTT. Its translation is CSVNGPPPPNTEAFF.

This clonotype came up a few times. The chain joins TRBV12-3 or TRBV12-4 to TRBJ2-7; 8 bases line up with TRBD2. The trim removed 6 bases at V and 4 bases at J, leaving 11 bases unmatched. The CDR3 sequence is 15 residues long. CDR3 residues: CASSLHPTSEYEQYF. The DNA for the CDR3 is TGTGCCAGCAGCCTTCACCCGACTAGCGAATACGAGCAGTACTTC.

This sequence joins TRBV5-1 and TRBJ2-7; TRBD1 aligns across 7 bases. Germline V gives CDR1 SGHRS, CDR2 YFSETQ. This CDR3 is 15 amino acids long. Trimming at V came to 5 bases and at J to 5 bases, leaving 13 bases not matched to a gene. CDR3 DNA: TGCGCCAGCAGTCTTCCCCGGACAGGATTTGACGAGCAGTACTTC. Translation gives CASSLPRTGFDEQYF.

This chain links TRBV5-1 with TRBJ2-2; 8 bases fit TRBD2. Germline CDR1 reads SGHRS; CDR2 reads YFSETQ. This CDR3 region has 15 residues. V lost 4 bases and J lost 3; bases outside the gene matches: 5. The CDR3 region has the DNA TGCGCCAGCAGCATAGTGCGGGGGGACACCGGGGAGCTGTTTTTT. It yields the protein CASSIVRGDTGELFF.

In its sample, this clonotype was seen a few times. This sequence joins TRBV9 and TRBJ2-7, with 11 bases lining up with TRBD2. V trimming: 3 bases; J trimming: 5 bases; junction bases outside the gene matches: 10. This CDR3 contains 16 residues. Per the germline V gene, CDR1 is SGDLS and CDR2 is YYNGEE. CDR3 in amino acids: CASSEGTGTSGNEQYF. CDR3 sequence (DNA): TGTGCCAGCAGCGAGGGAACCGGGACTAGCGGTAACGAGCAGTACTTC.

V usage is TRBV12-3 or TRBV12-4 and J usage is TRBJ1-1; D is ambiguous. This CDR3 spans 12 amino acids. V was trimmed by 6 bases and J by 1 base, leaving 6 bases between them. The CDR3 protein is CASRQRNTEAFF. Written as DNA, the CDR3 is TGTGCCAGCAGGCAGAGGAACACTGAAGCTTTCTTT.

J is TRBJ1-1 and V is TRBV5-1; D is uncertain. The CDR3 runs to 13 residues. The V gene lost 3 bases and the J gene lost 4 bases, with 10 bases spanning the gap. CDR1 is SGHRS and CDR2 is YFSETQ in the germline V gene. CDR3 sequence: CASSSGEGTEAFF. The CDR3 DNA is TGCGCCAGCAGCTCAGGAGAGGGCACTGAAGCTTTCTTT.

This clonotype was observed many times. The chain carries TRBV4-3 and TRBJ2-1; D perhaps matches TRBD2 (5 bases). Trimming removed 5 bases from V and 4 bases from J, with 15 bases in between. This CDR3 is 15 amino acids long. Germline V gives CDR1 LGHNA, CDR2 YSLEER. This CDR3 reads CASSATRTSYNEQFF. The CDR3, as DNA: TGCGCCAGCAGCGCAACTCGGACTTCTTACAATGAGCAGTTCTTC.

The CDR3 nucleotides read TGTGCCAGCAGCCCGATAGGACAGGGCCGATGGGAGCAGTTCTTC. It translates to CASSPIGQGRWEQFF. The chain is built from TRBV11-2 and TRBJ2-1, with 8 bases lining up with TRBD1. The germline gives CDR1 SGHAT, CDR2 FQNNGV. V dropped 5 bases and J dropped 10; count of bases not matched to a gene: 13. This CDR3 has 15 residues.

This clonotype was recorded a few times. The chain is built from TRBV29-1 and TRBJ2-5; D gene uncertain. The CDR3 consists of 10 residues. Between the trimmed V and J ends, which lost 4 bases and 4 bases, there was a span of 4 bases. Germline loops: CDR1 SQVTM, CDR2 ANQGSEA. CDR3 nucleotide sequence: TGCAGCGTTGGGACAGAGACCCAGTACTTC. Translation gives CSVGTETQYF.

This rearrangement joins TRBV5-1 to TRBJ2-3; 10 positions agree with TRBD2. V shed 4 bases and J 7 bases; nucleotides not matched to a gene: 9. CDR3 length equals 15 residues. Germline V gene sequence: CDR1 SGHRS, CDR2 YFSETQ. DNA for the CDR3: TGCGCCAGCAGCCTACCAGCGGGGGGGCGGAATACGCAGTATTTT. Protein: CASSLPAGGRNTQYF.

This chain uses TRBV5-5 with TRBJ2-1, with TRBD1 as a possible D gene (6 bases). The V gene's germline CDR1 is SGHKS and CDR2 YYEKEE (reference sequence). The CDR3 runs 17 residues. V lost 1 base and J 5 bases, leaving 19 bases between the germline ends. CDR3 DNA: TGTGCCAGCAGCTTGCCTGTTACGGCCAGGGGAAACAATGAGCAGTTCTTC. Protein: CASSLPVTARGNNEQFF.

CDR3 nucleotide sequence: TGTGCCAGCAAATACCGGGACAGCACGAACACTGAAGCTTTCTTT. Translated: CASKYRDSTNTEAFF. V and J are TRBV28 and TRBJ1-1, with 7 bases that match TRBD1. With 7 bases clipped from V and 1 base from J, the junction kept 9 bases outside the gene matches. The CDR3 spans 15 residues. Germline CDR1 and CDR2: MDHEN and SYDVKM.

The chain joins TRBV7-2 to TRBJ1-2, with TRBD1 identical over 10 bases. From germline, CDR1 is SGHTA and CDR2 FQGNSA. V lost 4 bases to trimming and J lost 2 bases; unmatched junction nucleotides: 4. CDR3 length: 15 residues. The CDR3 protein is CASSSRTGGNYGYTF. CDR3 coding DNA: TGTGCCAGCAGCTCCCGGACAGGGGGGAACTATGGCTACACCTTC. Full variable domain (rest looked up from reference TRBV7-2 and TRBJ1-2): GAGVSQSPSNKVTEKGKDVELRCDPISGHTALYWYRQSLGQGLEFLIYFQGNSAPDKSGLPSDRFSAERTGGSVSTLTIQRTQQEDSAVYLCASSSRTGGNYGYTFGSGTRLTVV.

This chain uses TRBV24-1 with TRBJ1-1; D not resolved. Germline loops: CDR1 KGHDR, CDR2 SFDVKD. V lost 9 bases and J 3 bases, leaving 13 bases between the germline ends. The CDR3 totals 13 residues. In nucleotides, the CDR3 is TGTGCCACCCAGACCGGGGTGGACACTGAAGCTTTCTTT. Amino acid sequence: CATQTGVDTEAFF.

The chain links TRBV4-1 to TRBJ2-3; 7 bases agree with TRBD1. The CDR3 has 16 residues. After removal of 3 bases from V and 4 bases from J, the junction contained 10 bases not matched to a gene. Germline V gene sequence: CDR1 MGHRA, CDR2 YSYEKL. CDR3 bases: TGCGCCAGCAGCCAGAGACAGGGTCGCGGGTCAGATACGCAGTATTTT. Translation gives CASSQRQGRGSDTQYF.

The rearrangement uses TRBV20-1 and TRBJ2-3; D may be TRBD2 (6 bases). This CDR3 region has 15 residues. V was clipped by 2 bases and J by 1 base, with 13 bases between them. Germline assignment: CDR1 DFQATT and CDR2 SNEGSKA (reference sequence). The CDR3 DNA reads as TGCAGTGCTAGATCGGGGACTGCCCGCACAGATACGCAGTATTTT. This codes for CSARSGTARTDTQYF.

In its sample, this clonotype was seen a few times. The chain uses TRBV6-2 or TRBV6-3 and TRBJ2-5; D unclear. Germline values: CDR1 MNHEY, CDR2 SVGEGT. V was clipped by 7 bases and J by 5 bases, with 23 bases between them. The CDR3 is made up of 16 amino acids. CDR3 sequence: CASNHFGRVGRETQYF. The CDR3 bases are TGTGCCAGCAACCACTTCGGCCGGGTAGGGCGGGAGACCCAGTACTTC.

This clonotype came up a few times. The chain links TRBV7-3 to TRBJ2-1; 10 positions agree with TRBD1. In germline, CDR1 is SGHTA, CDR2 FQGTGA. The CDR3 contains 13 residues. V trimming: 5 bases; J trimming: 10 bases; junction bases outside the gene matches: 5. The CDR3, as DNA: TGTGCCAGCAGCGGCCAGACAGGGGGCGAGCAGTTCTTC. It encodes CASSGQTGGEQFF.

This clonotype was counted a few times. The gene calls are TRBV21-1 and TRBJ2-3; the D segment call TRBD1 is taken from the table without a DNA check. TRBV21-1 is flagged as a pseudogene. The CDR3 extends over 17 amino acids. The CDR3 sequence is CASPSIRDTARTDTQYF. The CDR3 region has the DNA TGTGCCAGCCCCTCCATCAGGGACACCGCCCGCACAGATACGCAGTATTTT.